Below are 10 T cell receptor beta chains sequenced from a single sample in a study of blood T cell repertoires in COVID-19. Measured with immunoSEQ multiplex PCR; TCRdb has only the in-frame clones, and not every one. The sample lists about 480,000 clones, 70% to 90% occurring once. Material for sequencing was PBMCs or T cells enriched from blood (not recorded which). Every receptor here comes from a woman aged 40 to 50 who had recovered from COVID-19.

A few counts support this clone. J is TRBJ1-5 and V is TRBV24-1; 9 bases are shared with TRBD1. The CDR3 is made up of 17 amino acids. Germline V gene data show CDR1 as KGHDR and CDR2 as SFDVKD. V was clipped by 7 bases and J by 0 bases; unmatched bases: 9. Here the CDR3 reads CATSEATGGYSNQPQHF. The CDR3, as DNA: TGTGCCACCAGCGAGGCGACAGGGGGTTATAGCAATCAGCCCCAGCATTTT.

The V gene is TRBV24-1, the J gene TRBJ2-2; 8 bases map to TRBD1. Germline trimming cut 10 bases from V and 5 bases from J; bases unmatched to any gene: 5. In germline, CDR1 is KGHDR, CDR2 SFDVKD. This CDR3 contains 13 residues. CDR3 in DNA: TGTGCCACAGGGCAGGGGGCGACCGGGGAGCTGTTTTTT. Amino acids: CATGQGATGELFF.

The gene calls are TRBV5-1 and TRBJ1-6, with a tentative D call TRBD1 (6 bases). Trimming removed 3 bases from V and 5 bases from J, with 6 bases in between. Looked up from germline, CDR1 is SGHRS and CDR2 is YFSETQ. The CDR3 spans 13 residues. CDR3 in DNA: TGCGCCAGCAGCTACAGGGATAATTCACCCCTCCACTTT. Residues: CASSYRDNSPLHF.

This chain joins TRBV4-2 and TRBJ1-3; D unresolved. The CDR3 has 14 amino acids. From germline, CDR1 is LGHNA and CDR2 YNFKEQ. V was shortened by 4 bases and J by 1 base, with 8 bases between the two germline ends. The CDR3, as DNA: TGTGCCAGCAGCCGACGGACTTCTGGAAACACCATATATTTT. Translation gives CASSRRTSGNTIYF.

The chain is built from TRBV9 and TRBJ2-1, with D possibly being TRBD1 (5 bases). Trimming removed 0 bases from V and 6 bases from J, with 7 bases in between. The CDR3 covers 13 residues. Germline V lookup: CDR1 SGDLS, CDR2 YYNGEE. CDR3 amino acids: CASSVDRTNEQFF. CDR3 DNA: TGTGCCAGCAGCGTAGACAGGACCAATGAGCAGTTCTTC.

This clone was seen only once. The CDR3 reads CASRYTDTQYF. CDR3 coding DNA: TGTGCCAGCAGATACACAGATACGCAGTATTTT. The J gene is TRBJ2-3, the V gene TRBV5-6; D gene unclear. The V gene's germline CDR1 is SGHDT and CDR2 YYEEEE. Trimming removed 5 bases from V and 2 bases from J, with 3 bases in between. The CDR3 spans 11 residues. The variable domain in full, with the rest retrieved from reference TRBV5-6 and TRBJ2-3, is DAGVTQSPTHLIKTRGQQVTLRCSPKSGHDTVSWYQQALGQGPQFIFQYYEEEERQRGNFPDRFSGHQFPNYSSELNVNALLLGDSALYLCASRYTDTQYFGPGTRLTVL.

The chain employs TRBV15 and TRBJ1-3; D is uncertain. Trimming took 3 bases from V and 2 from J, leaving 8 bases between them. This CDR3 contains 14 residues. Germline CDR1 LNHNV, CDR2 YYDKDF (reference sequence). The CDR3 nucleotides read TGTGCCACCAGCAGGGCTTCTCCTGGAAACACCATATATTTT. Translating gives CATSRASPGNTIYF.

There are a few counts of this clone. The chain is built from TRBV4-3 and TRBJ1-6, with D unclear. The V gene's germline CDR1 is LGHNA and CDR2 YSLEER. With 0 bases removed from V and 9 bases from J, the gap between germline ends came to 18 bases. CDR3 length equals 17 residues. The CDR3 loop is CASSQESIPPSGSPLHF. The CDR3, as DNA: TGCGCCAGCAGCCAAGAATCCATTCCTCCCTCGGGTTCACCCCTCCACTTT.

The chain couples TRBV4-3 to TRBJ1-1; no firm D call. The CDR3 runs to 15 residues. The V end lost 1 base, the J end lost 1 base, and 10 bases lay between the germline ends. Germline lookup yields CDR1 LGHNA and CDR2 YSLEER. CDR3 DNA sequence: TGCGCCAGCAGCCAAGGGCTAGTAGGGAACACTGAAGCTTTCTTT. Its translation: CASSQGLVGNTEAFF.

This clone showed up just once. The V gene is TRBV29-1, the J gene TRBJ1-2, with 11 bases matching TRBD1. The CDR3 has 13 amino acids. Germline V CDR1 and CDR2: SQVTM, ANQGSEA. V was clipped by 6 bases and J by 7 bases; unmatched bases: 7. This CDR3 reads CSVARDRGFGYTF. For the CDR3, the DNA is TGCAGCGTGGCCCGGGACAGGGGGTTTGGCTACACCTTC.